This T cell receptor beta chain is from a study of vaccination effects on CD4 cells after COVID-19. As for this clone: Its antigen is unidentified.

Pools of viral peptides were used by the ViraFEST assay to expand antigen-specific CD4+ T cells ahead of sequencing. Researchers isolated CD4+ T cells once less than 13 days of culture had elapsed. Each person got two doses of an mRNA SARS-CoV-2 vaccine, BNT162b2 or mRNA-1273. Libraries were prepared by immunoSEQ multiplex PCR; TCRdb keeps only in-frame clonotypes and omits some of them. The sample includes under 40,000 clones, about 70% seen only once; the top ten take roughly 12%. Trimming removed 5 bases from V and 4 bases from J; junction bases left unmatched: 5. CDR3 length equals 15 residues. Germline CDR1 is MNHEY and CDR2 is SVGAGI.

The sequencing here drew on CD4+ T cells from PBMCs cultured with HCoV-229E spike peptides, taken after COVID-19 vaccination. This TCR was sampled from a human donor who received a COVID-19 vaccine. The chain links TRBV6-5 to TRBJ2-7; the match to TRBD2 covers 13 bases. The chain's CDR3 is CASSRTSGSGYEQYF. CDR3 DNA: TGTGCCAGCAGTCGGACTAGCGGGAGTGGTTACGAGCAGTACTTC.